The 5 T cell receptor beta chains in this list originate from one sample, sequenced in a study of shared clonotypes between healthy human individuals. TCRdb's copy holds only in-frame clones and misses some; the assay was immunoSEQ multiplex PCR. The sample yields some 1,900,000 clones, over 85% seen once. In the naive CD8 group, cells lacked CD45RO and were positively selected for CCR7, so terminally differentiated effector memory CD45RA+ cells were left out. The sequenced sample was naive CD8+ T cells sorted from blood. The source of these receptors is a man younger than 30 in good health.

The chain employs TRBV27 and TRBJ2-1, with TRBD1 identical over 9 bases. This CDR3 region has 15 residues. Germline CDR1 MNHEY, CDR2 SMNVEV (reference sequence). The V gene end was trimmed by 5 bases and the J gene end by 0 bases; junction bases not matched to a gene: 2. The CDR3 here is CASSGTGSSYNEQFF. CDR3 sequence (DNA): TGTGCCAGCAGTGGGACAGGGTCCTCCTACAATGAGCAGTTCTTC.

The count of this clone is one. The CDR3 region has the DNA TGTGCCAGCAGCTTGTTGCGAATATCGCGAACCAATGAGCAGTTCTTC. This sequence encodes CASSLLRISRTNEQFF. The chain couples TRBV7-6 to TRBJ2-1; D remains unclear. This CDR3 contains 16 residues. V gave up 3 bases and J gave up 6 bases, with 18 bases separating them. Germline CDR1 and CDR2: SGHVS and FNYEAQ.

The chain employs TRBV28 and TRBJ1-3; D uncertain. This CDR3 comprises 16 residues. From germline, CDR1 is MDHEN and CDR2 SYDVKM. V was pared by 6 bases and J by 4 bases, with 19 bases between. The CDR3 protein is CASSKELRVMGNTIYF. CDR3 DNA sequence: TGTGCCAGCAGCAAAGAACTACGGGTTATGGGAAACACCATATATTTT.

The chain combines TRBV28 with TRBJ2-2; maybe TRBD1 (6 bases). Germline CDR1 and CDR2: MDHEN and SYDVKM. This CDR3 region has 14 residues. Between the trimmed V and J ends, which lost 2 bases and 6 bases, there was a span of 10 bases. The CDR3 DNA reads TGTGCCAGCAGTTTAATAACAGGGCCCGGGGAGCTGTTTTTT. Protein product: CASSLITGPGELFF.

The chain employs TRBV29-1 and TRBJ2-2; D gene ambiguous. Germline CDR1 is SQVTM and CDR2 is ANQGSEA. V lost 1 base and J 1 base, leaving 10 bases between the germline ends. This CDR3 has 15 amino acids. This CDR3 reads CSVEARRMNTGELFF. DNA for the CDR3: TGCAGCGTTGAAGCCAGGCGGATGAACACCGGGGAGCTGTTTTTT.